The sequence of this T cell receptor (beta chain) was determined in a study of CD8 T cell repertoires and HIV-1 epitope variants. Profiling relied on immunoSEQ multiplex PCR, and the TCRdb table lists in-frame clones only, not all of them. The sample yields about 90,000 clones, around 75% seen once. Germline-derived CDR1 and CDR2 are SGHVS and FNYEAQ. The CDR3 length is 16 residues. The ends were cut back, 1 base at V and 2 bases at J, with 14 bases in the middle. Material: uncultured baseline CD8+ T cells from peripheral blood mononuclear cells (PBMCs). The chain employs TRBV7-6 and TRBJ2-5; tentatively, D is TRBD1 or TRBD2 (6 bases each). This clonotype was obtained from a male donor with HIV. The CDR3 protein is CASSLGSGASQETQYF. DNA for the CDR3: TGTGCCAGCAGCTTAGGTTCGGGGGCCTCACAAGAGACCCAGTACTTC.